The clone carrying this T cell receptor beta chain was detected only a few times. Antigen specificity is unknown. The data derive from a study of CD8 T cells in ankylosing spondylitis. Overall study results and limits: A motif in TCR beta, a set of under 10 highly homologous variants, appeared characteristic of ankylosing spondylitis blood. According to the report, clones linked to the disease were significantly enriched in matched synovial fluid samples taken from ankylosing spondylitis patients. Disease-linked clones proved CD8+ and comparatively uncommon in peripheral blood.

CDR3 size: 14 residues. Germline CDR1 is LGHDT and CDR2 is YNNKEL (reference sequence). V lost 3 bases to trimming and J lost 0 bases, with 8 bases between them. The TCR beta libraries were generated through quantitative 5'-RACE incorporating molecular barcodes. TCRdb reprocessed the 5' RACE reads with MiXCR, giving one entry per CDR3 protein. The data show hundreds of thousands of distinct CDR3 sequences, roughly 25% seen once. The receptor was isolated from a male donor with ankylosing spondylitis. The chain couples TRBV3-1 to TRBJ2-5; D is undetermined. The specimen sequenced was blood, either unsorted or a sorted T cell fraction (not recorded which). CDR3 in DNA: TGTGCCAGCAGCCAGGCCTCTTACCAAGAGACCCAGTACTTC. It encodes CASSQASYQETQYF.